This T cell receptor beta chain was sequenced for a study of cytomegalovirus exposure and HLA in healthy donors. The V gene's germline CDR1 is MGHDK and CDR2 SYGVNS. Trimming removed 9 bases from V and 5 bases from J; junction bases left unmatched: 9. This CDR3 region has 13 residues. 60 Vbeta and 13 Jbeta primers were used in PCR. The method was immunoSEQ multiplex PCR; TCRdb's version includes in-frame clones alone and lacks a portion of them. This sample has about 98,000 clones, with about 74% found just once. Donors consisted of healthy bone marrow donors. This sequence was found in a male donor in good health and CMV-seronegative. Sequenced input: PBMCs. This chain connects TRBV25-1 to TRBJ2-5; 7 bases fit TRBD1. Here the CDR3 reads CASNRGLGETQYF. CDR3 coding DNA: TGTGCCAGTAATAGGGGGCTAGGGGAGACCCAGTACTTC.